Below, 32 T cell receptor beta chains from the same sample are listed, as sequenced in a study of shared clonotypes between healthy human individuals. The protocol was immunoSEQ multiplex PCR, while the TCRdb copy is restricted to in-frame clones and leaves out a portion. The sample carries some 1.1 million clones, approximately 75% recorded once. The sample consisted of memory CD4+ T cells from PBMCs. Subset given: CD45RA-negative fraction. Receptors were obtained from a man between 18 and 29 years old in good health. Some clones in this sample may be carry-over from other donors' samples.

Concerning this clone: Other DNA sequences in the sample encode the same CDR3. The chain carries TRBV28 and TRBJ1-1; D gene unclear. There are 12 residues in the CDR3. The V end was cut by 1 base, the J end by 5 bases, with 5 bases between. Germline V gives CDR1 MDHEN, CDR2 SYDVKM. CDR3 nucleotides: TGTGCCAGCAGTTTATCTGGGACTGAAGCTTTCTTT. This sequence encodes CASSLSGTEAFF.

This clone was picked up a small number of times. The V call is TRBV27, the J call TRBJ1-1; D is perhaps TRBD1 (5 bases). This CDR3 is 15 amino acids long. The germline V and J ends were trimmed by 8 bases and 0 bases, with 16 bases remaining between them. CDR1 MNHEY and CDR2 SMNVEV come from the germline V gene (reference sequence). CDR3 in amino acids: CASGPWDQMNTEAFF. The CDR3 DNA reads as TGTGCCAGCGGCCCCTGGGACCAAATGAACACTGAAGCTTTCTTT.

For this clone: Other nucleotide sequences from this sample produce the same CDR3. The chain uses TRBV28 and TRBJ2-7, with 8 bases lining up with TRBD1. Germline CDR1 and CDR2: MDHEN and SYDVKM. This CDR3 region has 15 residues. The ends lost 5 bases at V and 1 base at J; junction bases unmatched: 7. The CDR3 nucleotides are TGTGCCAGCAGTCCACCCGGGACAGGTTCCTACGAGCAGTACTTC. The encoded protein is CASSPPGTGSYEQYF.

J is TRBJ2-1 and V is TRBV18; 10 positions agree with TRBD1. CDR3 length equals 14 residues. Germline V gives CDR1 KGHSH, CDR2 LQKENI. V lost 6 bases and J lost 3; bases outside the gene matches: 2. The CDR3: CASSRTGGYNEQFF. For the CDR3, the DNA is TGTGCCAGCTCTAGGACAGGGGGCTACAATGAGCAGTTCTTC.

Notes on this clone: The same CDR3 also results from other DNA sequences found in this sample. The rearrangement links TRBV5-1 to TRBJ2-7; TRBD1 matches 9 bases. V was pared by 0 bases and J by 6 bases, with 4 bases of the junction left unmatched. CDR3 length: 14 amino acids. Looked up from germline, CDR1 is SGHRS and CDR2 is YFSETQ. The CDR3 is CASSLGTGGGEQYF. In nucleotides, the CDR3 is TGCGCCAGCAGCTTGGGAACAGGGGGCGGCGAGCAGTACTTC.

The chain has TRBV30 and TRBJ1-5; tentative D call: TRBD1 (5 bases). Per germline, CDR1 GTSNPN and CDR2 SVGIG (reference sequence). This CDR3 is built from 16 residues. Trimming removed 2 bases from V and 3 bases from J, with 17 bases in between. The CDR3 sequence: CAWSKRTLAFNQPQHF. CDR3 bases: TGTGCCTGGAGTAAGCGGACACTAGCATTCAATCAGCCCCAGCATTTT.

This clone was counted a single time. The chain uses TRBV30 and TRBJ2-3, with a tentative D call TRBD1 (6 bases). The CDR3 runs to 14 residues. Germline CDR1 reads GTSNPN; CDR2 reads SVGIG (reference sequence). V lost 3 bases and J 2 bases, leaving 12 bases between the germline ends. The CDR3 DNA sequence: TGTGCCTGGAGGTGGGGGCCAAACACAGATACGCAGTATTTT. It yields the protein CAWRWGPNTDTQYF.

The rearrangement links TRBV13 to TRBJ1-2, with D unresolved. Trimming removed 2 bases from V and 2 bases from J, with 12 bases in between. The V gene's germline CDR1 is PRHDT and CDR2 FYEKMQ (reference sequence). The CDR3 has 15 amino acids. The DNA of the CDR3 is TGTGCCAGCAGCTTAATCGGCCCTGAGAACTATGGCTACACCTTC. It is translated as CASSLIGPENYGYTF. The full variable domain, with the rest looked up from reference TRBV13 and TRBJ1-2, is AAGVIQSPRHLIKEKRETATLKCYPIPRHDTVYWYQQGPGQDPQFLISFYEKMQSDKGSIPDRFSAQQFSDYHSELNMSSLELGDSALYFCASSLIGPENYGYTFGSGTRLTVV.

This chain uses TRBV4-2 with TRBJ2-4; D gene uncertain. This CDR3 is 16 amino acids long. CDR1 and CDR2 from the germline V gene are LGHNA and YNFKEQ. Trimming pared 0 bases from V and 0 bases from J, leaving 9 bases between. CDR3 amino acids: CASSQEKTVAKNIQYF. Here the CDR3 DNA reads TGTGCCAGCAGCCAAGAGAAGACGGTAGCCAAAAACATTCAGTACTTC.

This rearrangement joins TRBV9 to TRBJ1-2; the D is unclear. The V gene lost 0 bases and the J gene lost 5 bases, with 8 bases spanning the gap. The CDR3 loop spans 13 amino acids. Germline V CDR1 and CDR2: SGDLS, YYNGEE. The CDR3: CASSVVPGYGYTF. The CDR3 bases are TGTGCCAGCAGCGTAGTTCCGGGGTATGGCTACACCTTC. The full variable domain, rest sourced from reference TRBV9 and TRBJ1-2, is DSGVTQTPKHLITATGQRVTLRCSPRSGDLSVYWYQQSLDQGLQFLIQYYNGEERAKGNILERFSAQQFPDLHSELNLSSLELGDSALYFCASSVVPGYGYTFGSGTRLTVV.

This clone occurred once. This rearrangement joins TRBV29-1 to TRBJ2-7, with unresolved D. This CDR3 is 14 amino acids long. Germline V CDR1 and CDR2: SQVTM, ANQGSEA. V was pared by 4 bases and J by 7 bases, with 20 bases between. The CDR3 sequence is CSVVTDLTLREQYF. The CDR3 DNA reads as TGCAGCGTTGTAACGGACCTTACCCTACGAGAGCAGTACTTC.

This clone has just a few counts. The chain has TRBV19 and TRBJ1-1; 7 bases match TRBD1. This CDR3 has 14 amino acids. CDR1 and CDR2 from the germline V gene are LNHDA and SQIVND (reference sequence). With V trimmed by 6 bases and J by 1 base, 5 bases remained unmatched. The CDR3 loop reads CASRRQGRNTEAFF. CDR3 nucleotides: TGTGCCAGTAGGCGACAGGGACGGAACACTGAAGCTTTCTTT.

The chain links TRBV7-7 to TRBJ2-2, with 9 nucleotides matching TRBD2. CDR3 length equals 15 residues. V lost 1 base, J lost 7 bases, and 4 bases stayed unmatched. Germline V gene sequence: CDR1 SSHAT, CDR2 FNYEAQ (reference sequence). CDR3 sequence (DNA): TGTGCCAGCAGCTTAGAAGCGGGAGGAAACGGGGAGCTGTTTTTT. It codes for CASSLEAGGNGELFF.

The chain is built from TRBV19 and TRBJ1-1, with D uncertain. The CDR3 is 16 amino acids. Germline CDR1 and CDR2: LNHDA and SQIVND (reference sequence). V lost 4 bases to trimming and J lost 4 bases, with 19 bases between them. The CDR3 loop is CASSTRVPTWGTEAFF. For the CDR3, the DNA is TGTGCCAGTAGTACCCGGGTCCCTACCTGGGGCACTGAAGCTTTCTTT.

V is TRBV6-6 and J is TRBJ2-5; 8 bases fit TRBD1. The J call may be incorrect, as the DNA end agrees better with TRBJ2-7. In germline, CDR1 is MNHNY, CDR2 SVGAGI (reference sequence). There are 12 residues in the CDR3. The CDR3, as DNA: TGTGCCAGCGGAACTCAGGGGGCCGAGCAGTACTTC. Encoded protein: CASGTQGAEQYF.

The DNA of the CDR3 is TGTGCCAGCAGCATTAGTAGGGCAGGGGTGGAGACCCAGTACTTC. Encoded protein: CASSISRAGVETQYF. The chain is built from TRBV11-1 and TRBJ2-5; possibly TRBD1 for D (6 bases). The CDR3 loop spans 15 amino acids. The germline V and J ends were trimmed by 5 bases and 5 bases, with 18 bases remaining between them. Germline V CDR1 and CDR2: SGHAT, FQDESV (reference sequence).

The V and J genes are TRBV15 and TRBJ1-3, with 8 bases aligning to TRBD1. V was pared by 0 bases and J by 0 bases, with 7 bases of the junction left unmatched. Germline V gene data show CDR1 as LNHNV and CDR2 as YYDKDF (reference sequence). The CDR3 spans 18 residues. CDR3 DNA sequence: TGTGCCACCAGCAGAGACCGAGACAGGGGAAGCTCTGGAAACACCATATATTTT. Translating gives CATSRDRDRGSSGNTIYF.

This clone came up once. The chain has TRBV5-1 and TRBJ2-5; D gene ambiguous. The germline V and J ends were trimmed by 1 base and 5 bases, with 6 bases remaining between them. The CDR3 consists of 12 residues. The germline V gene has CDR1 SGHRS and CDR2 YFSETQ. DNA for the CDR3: TGCGCCAGCAGCTTGAATACGGAGACCCAGTACTTC. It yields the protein CASSLNTETQYF.

This CDR3 reads CASSIAGGRGRNEQFF. In DNA, the CDR3 is TGTGCCAGTAGTATAGCGGGCGGACGGGGACGGAATGAGCAGTTCTTC. The gene calls are TRBV19 and TRBJ2-1, with D possibly being TRBD1 or TRBD2 (5 bases each). CDR1 is LNHDA and CDR2 is SQIVND in the germline V gene (reference sequence). The CDR3 is made up of 16 amino acids. V was shortened by 1 base and J by 7 bases, with 17 bases between the two germline ends.

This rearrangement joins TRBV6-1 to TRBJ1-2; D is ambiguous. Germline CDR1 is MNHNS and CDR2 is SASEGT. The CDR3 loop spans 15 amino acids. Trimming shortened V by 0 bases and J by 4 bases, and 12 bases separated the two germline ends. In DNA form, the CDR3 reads TGTGCCAGCAGTGAAGCGGGTCCCTCTTTCTATGGCTACACCTTC. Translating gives CASSEAGPSFYGYTF.

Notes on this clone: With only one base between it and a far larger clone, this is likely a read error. The CDR3 nucleotides are TGTGCCAGCGGTCGAACAGAGAACACTGAAGCTTTCTTT. Its protein is CASGRTENTEAFF. V is TRBV6-6 and J is TRBJ1-1; D not certain. Germline V CDR1 and CDR2: MNHNY, SVGAGI (reference sequence). The CDR3 is 13 residues long. V lost 8 bases and J lost 1, with 11 bases in between.

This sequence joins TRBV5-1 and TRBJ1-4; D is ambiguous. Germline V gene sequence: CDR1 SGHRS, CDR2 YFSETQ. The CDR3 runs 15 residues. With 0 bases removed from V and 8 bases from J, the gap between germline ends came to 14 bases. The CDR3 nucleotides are TGCGCCAGCAGCTTGGTGGTGGGCCTGGGGGAAAAACTGTTTTTT. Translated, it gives CASSLVVGLGEKLFF.

CDR3 DNA: TGCGCCAGCAGCCAAGATGGGGGGAGGCTTATATCGAGCTCCTACAATGAGCAGTTCTTC. It codes for CASSQDGGRLISSSYNEQFF. This chain joins TRBV4-1 and TRBJ2-1; D is possibly TRBD2 (6 bases). The CDR3 has 20 residues. V gave up 0 bases and J gave up 0 bases, with 21 bases separating them. Germline loops: CDR1 MGHRA, CDR2 YSYEKL.

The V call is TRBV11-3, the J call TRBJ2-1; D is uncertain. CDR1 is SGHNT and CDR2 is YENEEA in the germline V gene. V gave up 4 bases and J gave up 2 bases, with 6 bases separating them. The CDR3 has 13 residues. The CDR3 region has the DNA TGTGCCAGCAGCTCAGGTACCTACAATGAGCAGTTCTTC. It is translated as CASSSGTYNEQFF.

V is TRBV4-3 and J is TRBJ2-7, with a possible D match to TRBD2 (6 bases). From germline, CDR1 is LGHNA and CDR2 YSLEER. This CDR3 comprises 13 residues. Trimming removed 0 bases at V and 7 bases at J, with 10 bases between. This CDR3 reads CASSQDTRGEQYF. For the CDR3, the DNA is TGCGCCAGCAGCCAAGATACCCGGGGGGAGCAGTACTTC.

CDR3 nucleotides: TGTGCCAGCAATCTACAGGCTTACGCCTACGAGCAGTACTTC. Amino acids: CASNLQAYAYEQYF. The rearrangement uses TRBV6-1 and TRBJ2-7; D perhaps matches TRBD1 (5 bases). There are 14 residues in the CDR3. V dropped 7 bases and J dropped 2 bases, with 15 bases sitting between them. The germline V gene encodes CDR1 MNHNS and CDR2 SASEGT.

The CDR3 reads CASSSGPTGDTQYF. In nucleotides, the CDR3 is TGTGCCAGCAGCTCCGGACCAACTGGAGATACGCAGTATTTT. This rearrangement joins TRBV13 to TRBJ2-3; D uncertain. Trimming stripped 4 bases from V and 5 bases from J, with 13 bases between. The germline V gene encodes CDR1 PRHDT and CDR2 FYEKMQ (reference sequence). This CDR3 is 14 amino acids long.

The CDR3 protein is CAWTDRNYGYTF. DNA for the CDR3: TGTGCCTGGACCGACCGGAACTATGGCTACACCTTC. This chain joins TRBV30 and TRBJ1-2; D is unresolved. V lost 4 bases and J 2 bases, leaving 8 bases between the germline ends. Looked up from germline, CDR1 is GTSNPN and CDR2 is SVGIG (reference sequence). CDR3 length equals 12 residues.

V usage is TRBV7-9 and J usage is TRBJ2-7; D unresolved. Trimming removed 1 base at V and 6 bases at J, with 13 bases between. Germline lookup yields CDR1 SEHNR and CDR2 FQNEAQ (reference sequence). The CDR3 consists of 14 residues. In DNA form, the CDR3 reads TGTGCCAGCAGCTTAGGATCAGGATACAGCGAGCAGTACTTC. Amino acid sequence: CASSLGSGYSEQYF.

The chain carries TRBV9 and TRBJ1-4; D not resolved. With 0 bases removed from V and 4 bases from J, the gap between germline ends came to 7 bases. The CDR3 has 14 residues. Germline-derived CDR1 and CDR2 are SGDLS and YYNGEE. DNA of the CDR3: TGTGCCAGCAGCGTAGCCGGTAGTAATGAAAAACTGTTTTTT. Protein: CASSVAGSNEKLFF.

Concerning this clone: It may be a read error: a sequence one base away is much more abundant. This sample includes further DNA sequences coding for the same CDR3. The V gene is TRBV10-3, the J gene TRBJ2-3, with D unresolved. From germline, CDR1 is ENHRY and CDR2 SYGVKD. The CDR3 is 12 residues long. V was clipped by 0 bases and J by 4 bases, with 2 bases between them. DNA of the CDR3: TGTGCCATCAGTGAGTCCTCAGATACGCAGTATTTT. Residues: CAISESSDTQYF.

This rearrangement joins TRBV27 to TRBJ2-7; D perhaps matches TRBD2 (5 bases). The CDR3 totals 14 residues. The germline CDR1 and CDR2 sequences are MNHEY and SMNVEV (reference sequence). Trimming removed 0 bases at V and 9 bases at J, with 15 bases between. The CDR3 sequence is CASSLSREPGWQYF. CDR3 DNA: TGTGCCAGCAGTTTATCGAGGGAGCCTGGGTGGCAGTACTTC.